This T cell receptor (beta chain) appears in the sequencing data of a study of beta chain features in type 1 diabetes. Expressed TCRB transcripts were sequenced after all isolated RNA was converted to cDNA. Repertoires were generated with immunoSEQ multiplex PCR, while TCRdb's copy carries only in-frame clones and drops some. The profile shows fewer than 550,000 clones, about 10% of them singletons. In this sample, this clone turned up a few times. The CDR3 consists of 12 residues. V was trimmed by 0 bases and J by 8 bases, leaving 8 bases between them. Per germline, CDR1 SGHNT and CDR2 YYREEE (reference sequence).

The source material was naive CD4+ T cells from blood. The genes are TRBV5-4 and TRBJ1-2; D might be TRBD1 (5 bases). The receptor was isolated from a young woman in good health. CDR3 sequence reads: CASSLEPGGYTF. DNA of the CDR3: TGTGCCAGCAGCTTGGAGCCAGGGGGCTACACCTTC.